The clone carrying this T cell receptor (beta chain) was counted ten times or more. Its target is unknown. The sample belongs to a study of T cells in Graves' hyperthyroidism and ophthalmopathy. Hyperthyroidism was newly diagnosed in patients aged 18 to 65 (duration under 2 months). Regions amplified from RNA transcripts were the TCR beta CDR3 regions. The HTBI set primed first-round TCR CDR3 RT-PCR. TCRdb reprocessed the multiplex PCR reads with MiXCR, giving one entry per CDR3 protein. Here the sample spans 600,000 or so distinct CDR3 sequences, about 17% being singletons. CDR1 and CDR2 from the germline V gene are GTSNPN and SVGIG (reference sequence). The V and J ends lost 3 bases and 5 bases, in that order; junction bases with no gene match: 11. CDR3 length equals 15 residues. Study-level points and caveats: The model identified upcoming ophthalmopathy a median around 7.1 months ahead of onset. Separating ophthalmopathy from stable hyperthyroidism was achieved by a 13 V-J model.

This clonotype was obtained from a woman aged 30 to 39 with Graves' hyperthyroidism. The chain links TRBV30 to TRBJ1-1; 8 bases are shared with TRBD1. The source material was blood. The CDR3 region has the DNA TGTGCCTGGAGCGACAGGGGTGGAGGAGAGACTGAAGCTTTCTTT. Its protein product is CAWSDRGGGETEAFF.